The 25 T cell receptor beta chains presented below share a single source sample, sequenced in a study of Graves' ophthalmopathy and Graves' hyperthyroidism. RNA served as the template for amplifying TCR beta CDR3 regions. RT-PCR was first run with HTBI primers, then multiplex PCR in a second round. In TCRdb, the multiplex PCR reads were re-called with MiXCR into one record per CDR3 protein. The data hold about 150,000 distinct CDR3 sequences, with roughly 37% observed a single time. The specimen sequenced was peripheral blood. These TCRs come from a woman aged 40 to 50 with Graves' ophthalmopathy.

This clonotype appeared a few times. The V and J genes are TRBV29-1 and TRBJ2-5; 8 bases line up with TRBD2. Looked up from germline, CDR1 is SQVTM and CDR2 is ANQGSEA. Losses at the gene ends were 6 bases for V and 7 bases for J; bases not matched to a gene: 7. The length of the CDR3 is 12 residues. The CDR3 region has the DNA TGCAGCGTCTTAGCGGGACAATGGACCCAGTACTTC. Residues: CSVLAGQWTQYF.

This clonotype was recorded at least ten times. V and J are TRBV6-5 and TRBJ1-2, with D possibly matching TRBD1 (5 bases). Trimming left V 5 bases short and J 2 bases short, with 9 bases between. The CDR3 covers 13 residues. Germline assignment: CDR1 MNHEY and CDR2 SVGAGI. The CDR3 region has the DNA TGTGCCAGCAGTCCGCAGGGCAACTATGGCTACACCTTC. Its protein product is CASSPQGNYGYTF.

This chain uses TRBV12-3 or TRBV12-4 with TRBJ1-1, with 8 positions matching TRBD1. The junction had 6 bases not matched to a gene; V was cut back by 0 bases and J by 6 bases. The CDR3 runs to 15 residues. The CDR3 DNA reads as TGTGCCAGCAGTTTAGCGGGGGACAGGCCCCCTGAAGCTTTCTTT. It specifies CASSLAGDRPPEAFF.

This clonotype has at least ten counts. The chain joins TRBV12-3 or TRBV12-4 to TRBJ2-7; weak D call: TRBD2 (6 bases). CDR3 length: 13 residues. Trimming shortened V by 6 bases and J by 1 base, and 10 bases separated the two germline ends. The CDR3 region has the DNA TGTGCCAGCAGCTTGGGAGGATCCTACGAGCAGTACTTC. It yields the protein CASSLGGSYEQYF.

The table lists this clonotype with many counts. This chain joins TRBV3-1 and TRBJ1-5; a weak D match, TRBD1 (5 bases). Trimming shortened V by 3 bases and J by 10 bases, and 13 bases separated the two germline ends. The germline CDR1 and CDR2 sequences are LGHDT and YNNKEL (reference sequence). This CDR3 has 13 amino acids. CDR3 nucleotide sequence: TGTGCCAGCAGCCACGGGACTGTTAGCCCCCAGCATTTT. It yields the protein CASSHGTVSPQHF.

This clonotype was found many times. This chain joins TRBV4-1 and TRBJ2-7; 7 nucleotides agree with TRBD2. Germline values: CDR1 MGHRA, CDR2 YSYEKL. CDR3 size: 15 residues. V shed 0 bases and J 6 bases; nucleotides not matched to a gene: 8. The CDR3 protein is CASSQDSGGVLEQYF. CDR3 coding DNA: TGCGCCAGCAGCCAAGATTCGGGGGGTGTACTCGAGCAGTACTTC.

This clonotype was observed at least ten times. This chain uses TRBV3-1 with TRBJ1-2; a weak D match, TRBD1 (5 bases). The germline gives CDR1 LGHDT, CDR2 YNNKEL (reference sequence). This CDR3 region has 14 residues. Trimming removed 4 bases from V and 4 bases from J, with 13 bases in between. The CDR3 DNA reads as TGTGCCAGCAGCCCCGGGGTGGGGACCTATGGCTACACCTTC. It translates to CASSPGVGTYGYTF.

This clonotype was seen ten or more times. This chain links TRBV12-3 or TRBV12-4 with TRBJ1-1; TRBD1 aligns across 7 bases. Unmatched junction bases numbered 8, after V lost 11 bases and J lost 5 bases. The CDR3 length is 12 residues. CDR3 sequence reads: CASRTGGTEAFF. CDR3 DNA sequence: TGTGCCTCTCGGACAGGTGGGACTGAAGCTTTCTTT.

Only one count was recorded for this clonotype. The chain joins TRBV6-4 to TRBJ2-2, with TRBD2 matching 11 bases. V gave up 2 bases and J gave up 3 bases; unmatched junction bases: 8. The CDR3 spans 18 residues. Per the germline V gene, CDR1 is MRHNA and CDR2 is SNTAGT. This CDR3 is CASSDGNSGRAYTGELFF. For the CDR3, the DNA is TGTGCCAGCAGTGACGGGAATAGCGGGAGGGCCTACACCGGGGAGCTGTTTTTT.

This clonotype was seen at least ten times. The chain employs TRBV6-2 or TRBV6-3 and TRBJ1-6, with D possibly TRBD1 on 6 matching bases. This CDR3 has 14 residues. V lost 4 bases and J lost 8, with 12 bases in between. Per germline, CDR1 MNHEY and CDR2 SVGEGT. CDR3: CASSSGTRYSPLHF. DNA of the CDR3: TGTGCCAGCAGTTCCGGGACACGGTATTCACCCCTCCACTTT.

The chain joins TRBV7-3 to TRBJ1-1, with unresolved D. The germline CDR1 and CDR2 sequences are SGHTA and FQGTGA. The CDR3 sequence is 13 residues long. Trimming shortened V by 3 bases and J by 3 bases, and 8 bases separated the two germline ends. CDR3 amino acids: CASSFFPDTEAFF. CDR3 nucleotides: TGTGCCAGCAGCTTCTTCCCGGACACTGAAGCTTTCTTT.

There are many counts of this clonotype. The chain recombines TRBV12-3 or TRBV12-4 with TRBJ1-6; no definite D call. The ends were cut back, 8 bases at V and 6 bases at J, with 11 bases in the middle. CDR3 length: 13 amino acids. CDR3 sequence: CASVGFSNSPLHF. Here the CDR3 DNA reads TGTGCCAGCGTCGGGTTCAGTAATTCACCCCTCCACTTT.

This chain joins TRBV12-3 or TRBV12-4 and TRBJ2-7, with 11 nucleotides matching TRBD2. Trimming took 3 bases from V and 5 from J; bases not matched to a gene: 3. The CDR3 loop spans 14 amino acids. CDR3: CASSFTSGSHEQYF. DNA of the CDR3: TGTGCCAGCAGTTTCACTAGCGGGAGTCACGAGCAGTACTTC.

This clonotype has ten or more counts. The chain is built from TRBV19 and TRBJ2-5; weak D call: TRBD2 (5 bases). Germline CDR1 reads LNHDA; CDR2 reads SQIVND (reference sequence). Between the trimmed V and J ends, which lost 1 base and 2 bases, there was a span of 11 bases. This CDR3 spans 15 amino acids. The CDR3 loop reads CASSIGRTSQETQYF. DNA for the CDR3: TGTGCCAGTAGTATAGGGAGGACTTCACAAGAGACCCAGTACTTC.

In this sample, this clonotype turned up many times. CDR3 sequence (DNA): TGTGCCACCTCGGGGGTGTCTCTCGACGAGCAGTACTTC. Protein: CATSGVSLDEQYF. The genes are TRBV6-1 and TRBJ2-7; weak D call: TRBD2 (6 bases). Germline-derived CDR1 and CDR2 are MNHNS and SASEGT. V lost 10 bases and J lost 5, with 18 bases in between. The CDR3 has 13 residues.

This clonotype was recorded at least ten times. CDR3 sequence (DNA): TGTGCCAGCAGCTTGGAGCGCGGGCAGACTGAAGCTTTCTTT. It yields the protein CASSLERGQTEAFF. The V and J genes are TRBV5-5 and TRBJ1-1; D is ambiguous. The germline V gene encodes CDR1 SGHKS and CDR2 YYEKEE (reference sequence). The CDR3 extends over 14 amino acids. Trimming shortened V by 0 bases and J by 5 bases, and 11 bases separated the two germline ends.

In this sample, this clonotype turned up many times. V is TRBV12-3 or TRBV12-4 and J is TRBJ2-7; tentative D call: TRBD2 (5 bases). V was shortened by 11 bases and J by 5 bases, with 13 bases between the two germline ends. The CDR3 spans 11 residues. CDR3 in amino acids: CAPGGHHEQYF. Written as DNA, the CDR3 is TGTGCCCCCGGCGGGCACCACGAGCAGTACTTC.

This chain joins TRBV7-3 and TRBJ2-5; D remains ambiguous. This CDR3 is 15 amino acids long. V was trimmed by 0 bases and J by 1 base, leaving 9 bases between them. CDR1 is SGHTA and CDR2 is FQGTGA in the germline V gene. CDR3 DNA sequence: TGTGCCAGCAGCTTAACGACACACTTCCAAGAGACCCAGTACTTC. Protein sequence: CASSLTTHFQETQYF. Complete variable domain (other parts from reference TRBV7-3 and TRBJ2-5): GAGVSQTPSNKVTEKGKYVELRCDPISGHTALYWYRQSLGQGPEFLIYFQGTGAADDSGLPNDRFFAVRPEGSVSTLKIQRTERGDSAVYLCASSLTTHFQETQYFGPGTRLLVL.

This clonotype has at least ten counts. The chain uses TRBV7-9 and TRBJ2-7, with D unclear. Germline assignment: CDR1 SEHNR and CDR2 FQNEAQ (reference sequence). The CDR3 consists of 14 residues. Trimming took 2 bases from V and 2 from J, leaving 10 bases between them. CDR3 coding DNA: TGTGCCAGCAGCTTACGGCAGGCGCCCTACGAGCAGTACTTC. Translation: CASSLRQAPYEQYF.

This clonotype was found many times. The chain carries TRBV27 and TRBJ1-1; D might be TRBD1 (5 bases). There are 14 residues in the CDR3. V was pared by 0 bases and J by 3 bases, with 8 bases between. Germline V gene data show CDR1 as MNHEY and CDR2 as SMNVEV (reference sequence). CDR3 amino acids: CASSLSRGYTEAFF. The CDR3 nucleotides read TGTGCCAGCAGTTTATCGCGGGGGTACACTGAAGCTTTCTTT.

CDR3 sequence: CASSLLDDSGANVLTF. CDR3 DNA: TGTGCCAGCAGTTTACTGGACGACTCTGGGGCCAACGTCCTGACTTTC. The chain couples TRBV12-3 or TRBV12-4 to TRBJ2-6, with D hard to call. The CDR3 is 16 amino acids. The V and J ends lost 2 bases and 0 bases respectively, with 8 bases between them.

This clonotype was counted at least ten times. The chain employs TRBV7-2 and TRBJ2-5, with 7 bases that match TRBD1. The CDR3 length is 15 residues. Unmatched junction bases numbered 8, after V lost 3 bases and J lost 4 bases. Germline values: CDR1 SGHTA, CDR2 FQGNSA. This CDR3 is CASSFGDSRVETQYF. For the CDR3, the DNA is TGTGCCAGCAGCTTCGGGGACAGCCGAGTAGAGACCCAGTACTTC.

The chain recombines TRBV12-3 or TRBV12-4 with TRBJ1-6; D remains ambiguous. The CDR3 runs to 14 residues. V was pared by 5 bases and J by 7 bases, with 12 bases between. Written as DNA, the CDR3 is TGTGCCAGCAGTCCGGAGATCTTAAATTCACCCCTCCACTTT. This codes for CASSPEILNSPLHF.

This clonotype was counted ten times or more. The chain carries TRBV19 and TRBJ1-1; unclear D gene. From germline, CDR1 is LNHDA and CDR2 SQIVND (reference sequence). The CDR3 has 16 residues. The ends were cut back, 3 bases at V and 0 bases at J, with 14 bases in the middle. CDR3 loop: CASSILGLIMNTEAFF. The DNA of the CDR3 is TGTGCCAGTAGTATTCTCGGGCTGATAATGAACACTGAAGCTTTCTTT.

This clonotype has a count of ten or more. This chain links TRBV12-3 or TRBV12-4 with TRBJ1-6; the match to TRBD1 covers 8 bases. The CDR3 runs to 14 residues. J gave up 7 bases and V 6 bases, and 5 bases lay outside the gene matches. Here the CDR3 reads CASSNTGGNSPLHF. CDR3 bases: TGTGCCAGCAGCAATACAGGGGGGAATTCACCCCTCCACTTT.